This TCR beta chain was identified in a study of blood T cell repertoires in COVID-19. Data came from immunoSEQ multiplex PCR; TCRdb stores just in-frame clones and leaves some out. This sample has around 200,000 clones; over 75% occur once, and the top ten carry roughly 18%. On this clone itself: This sample also contains other DNA sequences that code for the same CDR3.

V was cut by 3 bases and J by 2 bases, with 7 bases left in between. Germline V gene sequence: CDR1 SQVTM, CDR2 ANQGSEA. This CDR3 has 12 residues. The sequencing sample was made of peripheral blood. The chain employs TRBV29-1 and TRBJ1-2; D not resolved. This clonotype was sampled from a person aged 70 to 80 with COVID-19, enrolled during active disease. The CDR3 reads CSVDRLNYGYTF. CDR3 nucleotides: TGCAGCGTTGATCGACTAAACTATGGCTACACCTTC.